This T cell receptor (beta chain) was profiled in a study of T cells in Graves' hyperthyroidism and ophthalmopathy. Clinical symptoms, serum thyroxine and TRAb, thyroid ultrasound and orbital computed tomography together formed the diagnostic basis. Template material for amplifying TCR beta CDR3 regions consisted of RNA transcripts. During a first-round RT-PCR of the TCR CDR3, the HTBI primer set was used. TCRdb re-analysed the multiplex PCR reads in MiXCR, keeping a single row per CDR3 protein. In the table there are around 200,000 distinct CDR3 sequences, about 17% of which are singletons. From germline, CDR1 is SNHLY and CDR2 FYNNEI. V lost 10 bases to trimming and J lost 2 bases; unmatched junction nucleotides: 3. The CDR3 covers 12 residues.

Specimen: blood. The clonotype comes from a woman aged 45-60 years with Graves' hyperthyroidism. The rearrangement uses TRBV2 and TRBJ2-5; 8 nucleotides match TRBD2. CDR3 sequence reads: CATGLAQETQYF. In DNA, the CDR3 is TGTGCCACCGGACTAGCACAAGAGACCCAGTACTTC.